This TCR beta chain originates from a study of blood T cell repertoires in COVID-19. Study as a whole: The origin of the acute and convalescent COVID-19 samples was the United States, Italy and Spain. Sources were T cells, B-cell-depleted T cells, or PBMCs; the material itself was cDNA or gDNA.

CDR3 length: 15 residues. CDR1 and CDR2 from the germline V gene are LGHNA and YSLEER. Trimming removed 0 bases at V and 4 bases at J, with 11 bases between. Sequenced by immunoSEQ multiplex PCR; TCRdb stores in-frame clones only, minus some. The sample lists 30,000 to 40,000 clones, 70% to 90% seen once, with 34% in the top ten. This clonotype originated in a man aged 70-80 years with active COVID-19. The chain is built from TRBV4-3 and TRBJ2-3; no firm D call. Sequencing was performed on peripheral blood. DNA of the CDR3: TGCGCCAGCAGCCAAGATTATAGCTCCCCAGATACGCAGTATTTT. Residues: CASSQDYSSPDTQYF.